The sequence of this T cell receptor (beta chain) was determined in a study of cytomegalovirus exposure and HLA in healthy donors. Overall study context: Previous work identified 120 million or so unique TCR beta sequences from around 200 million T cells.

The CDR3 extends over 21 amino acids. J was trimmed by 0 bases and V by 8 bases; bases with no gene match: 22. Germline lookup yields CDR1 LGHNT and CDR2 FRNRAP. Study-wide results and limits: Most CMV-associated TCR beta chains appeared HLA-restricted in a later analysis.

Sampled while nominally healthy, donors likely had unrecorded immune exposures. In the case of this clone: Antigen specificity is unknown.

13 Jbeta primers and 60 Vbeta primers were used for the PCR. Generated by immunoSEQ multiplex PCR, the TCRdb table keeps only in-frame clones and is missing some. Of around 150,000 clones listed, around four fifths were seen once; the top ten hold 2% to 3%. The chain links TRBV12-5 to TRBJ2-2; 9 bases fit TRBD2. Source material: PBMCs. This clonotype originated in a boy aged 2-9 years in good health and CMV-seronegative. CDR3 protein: CASLHRRGGLAGSPNTGELFF. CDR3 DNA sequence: TGTGCTAGTCTACACCGGCGGGGGGGGCTAGCGGGAAGTCCGAACACCGGGGAGCTGTTTTTT.